A selection of T cell receptor beta chains follows, all from one sample in a study of shared clonotypes between healthy human individuals. Profiling relied on immunoSEQ multiplex PCR, and the TCRdb table lists in-frame clones only, not all of them. The sample has 1.5 million to 2.5 million clones, less than 95% seen once; the top ten hold around 1%. The sequenced sample consisted of naive CD8+ T cells sorted from blood. The receptors come from a man between 18 and 29 years old in good health. Both conserved end residues are part of each CDR3. A D gene is named only where the DNA matches it firmly. A clone size is listed for some rows: how often the clone was seen (once, few, many), or a class if it is expanded.

J gene	D gene	clone size	V gene	CDR3 DNA	CDR3 protein
TRBJ1-3	TRBD1	NA	TRBV6-1	TGTGCCAGCAGTGAATGGACAGGGGCTGGAAACACCATATATTTT	CASSEWTGAGNTIYF
TRBJ2-3	NA	NA	TRBV27	TGTGCCAGCGGAATACTTGATACGCAGTATTTT	CASGILDTQYF
TRBJ2-3	NA	NA	TRBV6-1	TGTGCCAGCAGTGATTTGGGCACAGATACGCAGTATTTT	CASSDLGTDTQYF
TRBJ2-1	TRBD2	NA	TRBV27	TGTGCCAGCGGAGCATCCGGGCGGGAGTTTTACAATGAGCAGTTCTTC	CASGASGREFYNEQFF
TRBJ1-1	NA	few	TRBV7-9	TGTGCCAGCTTGCGGGATAACACTGAAGCTTTCTTT	CASLRDNTEAFF
TRBJ1-1	NA	NA	TRBV5-1	TGCGCCAGCAGGACCGGGACGGAGAACACTGAAGCTTTCTTT	CASRTGTENTEAFF
TRBJ2-2	TRBD1	NA	TRBV14	TGTGCCAGCAGCCAACTTAGAGGACAGGGGGCTGACACCGGGGAGCTGTTTTTT	CASSQLRGQGADTGELFF
TRBJ2-1	TRBD2	NA	TRBV25-1	TGTGCCAGCAGTGAATATGAGCGGGGGCATGAGCAGTTCTTC	CASSEYERGHEQFF
TRBJ1-5	NA	NA	TRBV7-6	TGTGCCAGCAGCTTAGTGCCAAGGGAGTATAATCAGCCCCAGCATTTT	CASSLVPREYNQPQHF
TRBJ2-1	TRBD1	NA	TRBV27	TGTGCCAGCAGTTTATGGACAGGGGGATACAATGAGCAGTTCTTC	CASSLWTGGYNEQFF
TRBJ2-7	TRBD2	NA	TRBV27	TGTGCCAGCAGTCCCAGTGGGGGGGAGAGCTCCTACGAGCAGTACTTC	CASSPSGGESSYEQYF
TRBJ1-2	TRBD1	NA	TRBV28	TGTGCCAGCAGGGTGGGTCCAGGGGGAAACTATGGCTACACCTTC	CASRVGPGGNYGYTF
TRBJ2-3	TRBD1	once	TRBV4-3	TGCGCCAGCAGCTTAAAACGGGACAGGGGGCTTCATACGCAGTATTTT	CASSLKRDRGLHTQYF
TRBJ2-1	TRBD2	NA	TRBV25-1	TGTGCCAGCAGCGGACTAGCGGGCATCTACAATGAGCAGTTCTTC	CASSGLAGIYNEQFF
TRBJ1-1	NA	NA	TRBV29-1	TGCAGCGTTGAACAGGGTGTCACTGAAGCTTTCTTT	CSVEQGVTEAFF
TRBJ2-5	NA	NA	TRBV5-4	TGTGCCAGCAGCGGCTCCCCCATCCAAGAGACCCAGTACTTC	CASSGSPIQETQYF